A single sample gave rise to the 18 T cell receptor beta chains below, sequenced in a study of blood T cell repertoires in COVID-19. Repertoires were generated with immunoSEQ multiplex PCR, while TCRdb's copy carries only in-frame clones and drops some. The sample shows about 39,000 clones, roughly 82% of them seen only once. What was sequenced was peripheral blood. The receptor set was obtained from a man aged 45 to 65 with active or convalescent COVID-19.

The CDR3 DNA sequence: TGTGCCAGCAGCCCGAAACTAGCGGGAATAAGCACAGATACGCAGTATTTT. Its translation is CASSPKLAGISTDTQYF. The genes are TRBV7-6 and TRBJ2-3, with TRBD2 matching over 10 bases. CDR3 size: 17 residues. CDR1 and CDR2 (germline): SGHVS, FNYEAQ. V lost 5 bases, J lost 0 bases, and 8 bases stayed unmatched.

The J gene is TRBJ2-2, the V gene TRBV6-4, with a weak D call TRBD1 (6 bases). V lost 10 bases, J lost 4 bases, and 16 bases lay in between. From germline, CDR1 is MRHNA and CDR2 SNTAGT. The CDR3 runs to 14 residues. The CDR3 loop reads CATYREGSTGELFF. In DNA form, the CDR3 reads TGTGCCACCTACAGGGAAGGAAGCACCGGGGAGCTGTTTTTT.

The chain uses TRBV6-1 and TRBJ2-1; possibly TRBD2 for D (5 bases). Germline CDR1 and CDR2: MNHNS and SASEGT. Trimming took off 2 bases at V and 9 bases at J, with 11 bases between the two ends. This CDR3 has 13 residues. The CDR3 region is CASSERRRGEQFF. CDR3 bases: TGTGCCAGCAGTGAAAGGAGGCGCGGTGAGCAGTTCTTC.

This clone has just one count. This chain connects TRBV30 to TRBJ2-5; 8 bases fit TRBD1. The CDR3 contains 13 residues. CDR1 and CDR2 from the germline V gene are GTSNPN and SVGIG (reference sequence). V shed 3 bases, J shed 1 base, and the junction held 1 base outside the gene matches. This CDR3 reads CAWSQGAQETQYF. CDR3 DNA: TGTGCCTGGAGCCAGGGGGCCCAAGAGACCCAGTACTTC.

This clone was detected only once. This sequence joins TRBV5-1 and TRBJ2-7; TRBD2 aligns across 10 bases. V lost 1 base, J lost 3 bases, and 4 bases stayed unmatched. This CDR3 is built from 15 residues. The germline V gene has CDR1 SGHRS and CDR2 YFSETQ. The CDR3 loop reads CASSLTSGAYYEQYF. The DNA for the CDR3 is TGCGCCAGCAGCTTGACTAGCGGGGCCTACTACGAGCAGTACTTC.

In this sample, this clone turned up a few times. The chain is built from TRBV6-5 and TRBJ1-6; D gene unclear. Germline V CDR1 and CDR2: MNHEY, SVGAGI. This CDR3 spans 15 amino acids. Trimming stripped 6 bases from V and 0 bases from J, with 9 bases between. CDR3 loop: CASSHGSSYNSPLHF. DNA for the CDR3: TGTGCCAGCAGCCACGGGAGCTCCTATAATTCACCCCTCCACTTT.

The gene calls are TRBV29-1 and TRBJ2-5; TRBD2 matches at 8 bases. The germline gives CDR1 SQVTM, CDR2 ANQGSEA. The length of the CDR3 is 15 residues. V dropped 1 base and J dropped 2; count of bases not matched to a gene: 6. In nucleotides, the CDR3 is TGCAGCGTTGAAGGCCAGAGCGGGGGACAAGAGACCCAGTACTTC. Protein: CSVEGQSGGQETQYF.

DNA for the CDR3: TGTGCCAGCAGTGACCCAGGGGACCCGCCTGGAAACACCATATATTTT. Amino acids: CASSDPGDPPGNTIYF. V gene TRBV2 combines with J gene TRBJ1-3; D perhaps matches TRBD1 (6 bases). The CDR3 sequence is 16 residues long. Trimming stripped 3 bases from V and 2 bases from J, with 14 bases between. Germline V CDR1 and CDR2: SNHLY, FYNNEI. Supplemented by reference TRBV2 and TRBJ1-3, the full variable domain reads EPEVTQTPSHQVTQMGQEVILRCVPISNHLYFYWYRQILGQKVEFLVSFYNNEISEKSEIFDDQFSVERPDGSNFTLKIRSTKLEDSAMYFCASSDPGDPPGNTIYFGEGSWLTVV.

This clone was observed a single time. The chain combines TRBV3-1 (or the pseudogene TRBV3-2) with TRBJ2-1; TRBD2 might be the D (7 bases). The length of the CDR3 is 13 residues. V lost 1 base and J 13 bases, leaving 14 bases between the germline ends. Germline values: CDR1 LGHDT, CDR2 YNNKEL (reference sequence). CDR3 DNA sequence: TGTGCCAGCAGCCAAGTAGACGGGGGGCGTCAGTTCTTC. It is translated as CASSQVDGGRQFF.

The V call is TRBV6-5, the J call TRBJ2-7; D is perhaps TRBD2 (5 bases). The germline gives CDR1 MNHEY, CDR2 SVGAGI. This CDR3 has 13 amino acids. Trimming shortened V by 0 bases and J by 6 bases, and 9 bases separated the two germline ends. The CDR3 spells CASSYSGGLEQYF. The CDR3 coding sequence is TGTGCCAGCAGTTACTCTGGCGGGCTCGAGCAGTACTTC.

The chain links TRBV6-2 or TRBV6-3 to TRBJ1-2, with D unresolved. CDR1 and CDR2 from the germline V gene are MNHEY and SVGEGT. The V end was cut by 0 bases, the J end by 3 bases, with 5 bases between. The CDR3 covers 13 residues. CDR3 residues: CASSYSRDYGYTF. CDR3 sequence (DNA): TGTGCCAGCAGTTACTCGCGAGACTATGGCTACACCTTC.

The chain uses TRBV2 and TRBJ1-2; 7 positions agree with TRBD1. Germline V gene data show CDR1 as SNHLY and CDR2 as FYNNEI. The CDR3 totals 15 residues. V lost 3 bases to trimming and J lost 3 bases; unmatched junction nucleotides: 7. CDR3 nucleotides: TGTGCCAGCAGTGATCCCCAGGGGGATCACTATGGCTACACCTTC. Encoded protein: CASSDPQGDHYGYTF.

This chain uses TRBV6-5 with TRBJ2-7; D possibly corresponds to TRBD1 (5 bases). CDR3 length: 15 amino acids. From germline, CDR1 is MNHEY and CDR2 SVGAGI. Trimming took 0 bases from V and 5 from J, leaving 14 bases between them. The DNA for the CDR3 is TGTGCCAGCAGTTACTCGACCGCCAGGGTAAACGAGCAGTACTTC. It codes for CASSYSTARVNEQYF.

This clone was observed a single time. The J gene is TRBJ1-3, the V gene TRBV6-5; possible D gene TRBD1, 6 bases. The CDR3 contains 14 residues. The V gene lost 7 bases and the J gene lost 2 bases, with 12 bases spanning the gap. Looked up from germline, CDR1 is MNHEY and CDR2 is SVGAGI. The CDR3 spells CASKQGNTGNTIYF. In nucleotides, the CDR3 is TGTGCCAGCAAGCAGGGGAATACTGGAAACACCATATATTTT.

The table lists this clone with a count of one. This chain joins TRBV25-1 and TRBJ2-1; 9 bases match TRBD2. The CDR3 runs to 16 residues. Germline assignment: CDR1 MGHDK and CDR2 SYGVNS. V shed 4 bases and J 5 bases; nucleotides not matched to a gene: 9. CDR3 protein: CASSGASGGNDNEQFF. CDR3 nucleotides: TGTGCCAGCAGTGGAGCGAGCGGGGGGAACGACAATGAGCAGTTCTTC. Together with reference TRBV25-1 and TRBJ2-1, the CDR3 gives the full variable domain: EADIYQTPRYLVIGTGKKITLECSQTMGHDKMYWYQQDPGMELHLIHYSYGVNSTEKGDLSSESTVSRIRTEHFPLTLESARPSHTSQYLCASSGASGGNDNEQFFGPGTRLTVL.

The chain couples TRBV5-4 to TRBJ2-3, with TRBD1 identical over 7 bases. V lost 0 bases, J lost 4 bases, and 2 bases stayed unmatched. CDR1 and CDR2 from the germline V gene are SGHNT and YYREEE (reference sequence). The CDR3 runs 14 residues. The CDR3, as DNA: TGTGCCAGCAGCTTGGAACAGGGGCCAGATACGCAGTATTTT. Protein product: CASSLEQGPDTQYF.

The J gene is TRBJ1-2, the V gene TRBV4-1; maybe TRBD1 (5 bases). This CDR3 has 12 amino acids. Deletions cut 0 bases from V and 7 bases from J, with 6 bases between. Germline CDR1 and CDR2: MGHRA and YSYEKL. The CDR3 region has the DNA TGCGCCAGCAGCCAAGAGGGGGGTGGCTACACCTTC. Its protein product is CASSQEGGGYTF.

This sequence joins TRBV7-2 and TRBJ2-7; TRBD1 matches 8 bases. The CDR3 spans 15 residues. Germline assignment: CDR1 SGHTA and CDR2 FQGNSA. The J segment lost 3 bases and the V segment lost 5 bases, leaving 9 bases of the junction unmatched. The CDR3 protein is CASSLSTGVSYEQYF. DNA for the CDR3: TGTGCCAGCAGCCTATCGACAGGGGTTAGCTACGAGCAGTACTTC.